What follows describes a single T cell receptor (beta chain). Its specificity is not known. The data derive from a study of radiotherapy plus CTLA-4 blockade in lung cancer. CDR3 length equals 13 residues. V was trimmed by 7 bases and J by 7 bases, leaving 16 bases between them. Germline assignment: CDR1 GTSNPN and CDR2 SVGIG (reference sequence). The protocol was immunoSEQ multiplex PCR, while the TCRdb copy is restricted to in-frame clones and leaves out a portion. The repertoire holds roughly 62,000 clones, with approximately 76% as singletons. Chemo-refractory metastatic non-small-cell lung cancer patients were treated with focal radiation plus CTLA-4 blockade with ipilimumab. General study points: Peripheral blood showed expansion of tumor-derived TCR clones after radiotherapy and ipilimumab.

V and J are TRBV30 and TRBJ1-4, with D maybe TRBD1 (6 bases). The receptor was isolated from a human donor with non-small cell lung cancer who had a complete response to radiotherapy plus ipilimumab. The sequences come from peripheral blood, collected from a patient treated with radiotherapy plus ipilimumab. The CDR3 is CAFGGGGREKLFF. The CDR3 DNA sequence: TGTGCCTTTGGCGGGGGCGGTCGTGAAAAACTGTTTTTT.